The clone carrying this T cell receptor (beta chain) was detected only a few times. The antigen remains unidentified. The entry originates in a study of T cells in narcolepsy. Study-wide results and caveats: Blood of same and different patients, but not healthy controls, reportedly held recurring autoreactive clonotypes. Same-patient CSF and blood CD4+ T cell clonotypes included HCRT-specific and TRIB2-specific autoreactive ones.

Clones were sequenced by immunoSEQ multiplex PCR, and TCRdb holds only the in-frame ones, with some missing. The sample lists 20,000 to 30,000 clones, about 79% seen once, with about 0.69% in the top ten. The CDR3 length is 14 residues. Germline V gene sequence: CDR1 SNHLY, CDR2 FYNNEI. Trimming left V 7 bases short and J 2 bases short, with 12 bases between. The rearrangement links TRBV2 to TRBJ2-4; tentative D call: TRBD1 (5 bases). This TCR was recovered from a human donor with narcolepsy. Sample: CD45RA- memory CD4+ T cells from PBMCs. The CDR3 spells CASNKGFTKNIQYF. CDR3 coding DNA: TGTGCCAGCAACAAGGGGTTTACCAAAAACATTCAGTACTTC.